The source of this T cell receptor (beta chain) is a study of T cell changes during pregnancy in multiple sclerosis. Libraries were prepared by immunoSEQ multiplex PCR; TCRdb keeps only in-frame clonotypes and omits some of them. The sample shows 50,000 to 70,000 clones, about 91% of them seen only once. Trimming removed 8 bases at V and 5 bases at J, with 16 bases between. Germline-derived CDR1 and CDR2 are SQVTM and ANQGSEA. The CDR3 is 13 amino acids. The V gene is TRBV29-1, the J gene TRBJ2-1, with D tentatively TRBD1 (5 bases). The origin of this receptor is a female donor with multiple sclerosis, enrolled in a pregnancy study. Here the sequenced sample was CD8+ T cells from peripheral blood mononuclear cells, taken before pregnancy. The CDR3 nucleotides read TGCAGCCTTCCGAACAGGACCAACAATGAGCAGTTCTTC. It yields the protein CSLPNRTNNEQFF.